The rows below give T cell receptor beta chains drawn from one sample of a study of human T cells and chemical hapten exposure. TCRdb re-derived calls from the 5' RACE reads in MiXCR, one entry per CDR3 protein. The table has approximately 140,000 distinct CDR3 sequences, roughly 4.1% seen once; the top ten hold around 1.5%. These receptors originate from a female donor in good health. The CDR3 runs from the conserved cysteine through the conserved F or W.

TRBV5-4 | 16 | CASSDRLAGYQETQYF
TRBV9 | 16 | CASSVAGRTSVETQYF
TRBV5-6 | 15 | CASSFLSHVGGEQFF
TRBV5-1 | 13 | CASSLGSGETQYF
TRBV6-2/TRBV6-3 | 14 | CASSILRGRTEAFF
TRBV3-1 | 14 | CASSQLAASYEQYF
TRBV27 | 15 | CASSPGPGRIAEQYF
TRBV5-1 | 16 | CASSLGGAVPTDTQYF
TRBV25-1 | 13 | CASSDVSGNTIYF
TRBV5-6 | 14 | CASSLTPGGGEQYF
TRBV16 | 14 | CASSKEGGITEAFF
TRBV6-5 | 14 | CASSYSPGQETQYF
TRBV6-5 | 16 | CASSYGTGPHSNIQYF
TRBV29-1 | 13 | CSVAGQGQETQYF
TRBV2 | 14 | CASSESLYNYGYTF
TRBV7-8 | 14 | CATTTSNSNQPQHF
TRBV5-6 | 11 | CASSFNYGYTF
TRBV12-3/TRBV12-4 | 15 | CASSLTGLSNQPQHF
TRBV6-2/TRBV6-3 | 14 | CASSYNEGWQPQHF
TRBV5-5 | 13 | CASSPGPDDIQYF
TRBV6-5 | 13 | CASRDRVAREQYF
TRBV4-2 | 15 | CASSQGQGAVYGYTF
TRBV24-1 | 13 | CATSRTGTDTQYF
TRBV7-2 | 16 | CASSLNTGGYTDTQYF
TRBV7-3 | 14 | CASSLTGSTDTQYF
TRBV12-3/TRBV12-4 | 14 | CASSSSGTTEKLFF
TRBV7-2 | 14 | CASSPPSFPKTQYF
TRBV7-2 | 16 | CASSIIGTGGENTIYF
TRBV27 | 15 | CASSLTTKGNTEAFF
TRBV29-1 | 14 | CSVELFDRVDGYTF
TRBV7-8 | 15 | CASSPYPTDSYEQYF
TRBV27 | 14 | CASMLAGHTDTQYF
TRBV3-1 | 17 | CASSPRQVGTGISEQYF
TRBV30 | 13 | CAWSGGRINEQYF
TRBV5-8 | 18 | CASSLQGGWNSGANVLTF
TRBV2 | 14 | CASSEDGGVQPQHF
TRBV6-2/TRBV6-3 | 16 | CASSPTGTGTNQPQHF
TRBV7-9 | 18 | CASSSGPAGRGPNTEAFF
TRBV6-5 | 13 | CASSRAGRGEQFF
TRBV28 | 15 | CASSYTGRCNSPLHF
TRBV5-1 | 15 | CASSLSAGAAGELFF
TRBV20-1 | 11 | CSALLDYGYTF
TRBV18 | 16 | CASSPVGAGSNQPQHF
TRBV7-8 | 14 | CASSLAVENTEAFF
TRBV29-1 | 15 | CSVEAGGSSFCGYTF
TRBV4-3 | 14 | CASSQDCYNSPLHF
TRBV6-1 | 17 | CASSVGSVFCSNQPQHF
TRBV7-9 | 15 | CASSSLAGHGVEQFF
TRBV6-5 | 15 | CASSYSGGSRKTQYF
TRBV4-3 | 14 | CASSQDQAGVEQYF
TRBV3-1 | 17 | CASSPLAGGANTGELFF
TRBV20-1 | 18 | CSARRRRGPTHSTDTQYF
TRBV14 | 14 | CASSHRVDTGELFF
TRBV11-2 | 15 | CASSSHSGGTDTQYF
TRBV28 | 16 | CASSFSWGPGANVLTF
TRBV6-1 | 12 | CASSAIRGEAFF